This entry concerns a single T cell receptor (beta chain). Its antigen remains unknown. This record belongs to a study of T cell responses to AZD1222 COVID-19 vaccine. Points from the study as a whole: Just a handful of people given AZD1222 tested seropositive at baseline.

Some clones are missing from TCRdb's copy, which holds only in-frame ones; the method was immunoSEQ multiplex PCR. The repertoire holds over 100,000 clones, with roughly 90% as singletons. The sequenced sample was peripheral blood, obtained on day 0 of AZD1222 vaccination. This TCR was recovered from an adult in good health.

This CDR3 is CASSYLIQGTEAFF. The CDR3 nucleotides read TGTGCCAGCAGTTACCTTATCCAGGGCACTGAAGCTTTCTTT. The chain carries TRBV7-8 and TRBJ1-1; tentative D call: TRBD1 (5 bases). V dropped 6 bases and J dropped 4 bases, with 15 bases sitting between them. The CDR3 contains 14 residues. The germline gives CDR1 SGHVS, CDR2 FQNEAQ.